The 27 T cell receptor beta chains given below trace back to one sample, sequenced in a study of blood T cell repertoires in COVID-19. Measured with immunoSEQ multiplex PCR; TCRdb has only the in-frame clones, and not every one. The table has approximately 150,000 clones, about 86% seen once. The sequenced sample consisted of peripheral blood. These receptor sequences come from a woman aged 70-85 years with acute or convalescent COVID-19.

This clone appeared once. The CDR3: CASSPLQGALGTEAFF. The CDR3 DNA reads TGTGCCAGCAGCCCATTACAGGGGGCGCTGGGCACTGAAGCTTTCTTT. The chain links TRBV4-2 to TRBJ1-1; TRBD1 aligns across 9 bases. The germline gives CDR1 LGHNA, CDR2 YNFKEQ. The CDR3 covers 16 residues. The V gene end was trimmed by 4 bases and the J gene end by 4 bases; junction bases not matched to a gene: 10.

This clone was seen a few times. The V and J genes are TRBV5-8 and TRBJ1-3; D is ambiguous. Per germline, CDR1 SGHTS and CDR2 YDEGEE. The CDR3 runs 16 residues. V dropped 1 base and J dropped 0 bases, with 11 bases sitting between them. The CDR3 nucleotides read TGTGCCAGCAGCTTGTTTATGGGGAGCTCTGGAAACACCATATATTTT. Its translation: CASSLFMGSSGNTIYF.

J is TRBJ2-7 and V is TRBV6-6; D gene unclear. CDR1 and CDR2 (germline): MNHNY, SVGAGI (reference sequence). V was clipped by 2 bases and J by 2 bases, with 10 bases between them. The CDR3 runs 14 residues. Here the CDR3 DNA reads TGTGCCAGCAGTTACCCGCCTAGAACCTACGAGCAGTACTTC. It translates to CASSYPPRTYEQYF.

The rearrangement joins TRBV20-1 to TRBJ1-6, with 8 positions matching TRBD1. V gave up 3 bases and J gave up 6 bases; unmatched junction bases: 7. Germline lookup yields CDR1 DFQATT and CDR2 SNEGSKA (reference sequence). The CDR3 spans 15 residues. CDR3 sequence reads: CSASQGAVTNSPLHF. Written as DNA, the CDR3 is TGCAGTGCTAGTCAGGGGGCTGTCACTAATTCACCCCTCCACTTT.

This chain connects TRBV3-1 (or the pseudogene TRBV3-2) to TRBJ2-1, with D maybe TRBD2 (6 bases). V was pared by 2 bases and J by 9 bases, with 14 bases between. The CDR3 length is 14 residues. Germline V gene lookup returns CDR1 LGHDT and CDR2 YNNKEL (reference sequence). CDR3 region: CASSQLGSTSEQFF. CDR3 nucleotide sequence: TGTGCCAGCAGCCAATTAGGTTCGACTAGTGAGCAGTTCTTC.

The chain employs TRBV28 and TRBJ1-3; D unresolved. This CDR3 comprises 13 residues. With 8 bases removed from V and 0 bases from J, the gap between germline ends came to 8 bases. Germline assignment: CDR1 MDHEN and CDR2 SYDVKM. CDR3 loop: CASAEGSGNTIYF. Here the CDR3 DNA reads TGTGCCAGCGCAGAGGGCTCTGGAAACACCATATATTTT. The variable domain in full, completed from reference TRBV28 and TRBJ1-3, reads DVKVTQSSRYLVKRTGEKVFLECVQDMDHENMFWYRQDPGLGLRLIYFSYDVKMKEKGDIPEGYSVSREKKERFSLILESASTNQTSMYLCASAEGSGNTIYFGEGSWLTVV.

This chain joins TRBV19 and TRBJ1-1; D gene unclear. The length of the CDR3 is 12 residues. Trimming took 7 bases from V and 5 from J, leaving 11 bases between them. The germline V gene encodes CDR1 LNHDA and CDR2 SQIVND (reference sequence). The CDR3 DNA reads TGTGCCAGTAAAGAGGCGCGGACTGAAGCTTTCTTT. It encodes CASKEARTEAFF.

The rearrangement uses TRBV2 and TRBJ1-5, with 7 bases aligning to TRBD1. Per germline, CDR1 SNHLY and CDR2 FYNNEI. V lost 4 bases to trimming and J lost 3 bases; unmatched junction nucleotides: 3. The CDR3 is 14 amino acids. CDR3 DNA: TGTGCCAGCAGTGGGGACAGTCTCAATCAGCCCCAGCATTTT. Translation gives CASSGDSLNQPQHF.

This chain joins TRBV7-6 and TRBJ2-5; 11 nucleotides align to TRBD2. The CDR3 covers 19 residues. Germline loops: CDR1 SGHVS, CDR2 FNYEAQ. The V gene end was trimmed by 3 bases and the J gene end by 2 bases; junction bases not matched to a gene: 14. CDR3: CASSFRLAGRWGGQETQYF. CDR3 sequence (DNA): TGTGCCAGCAGCTTTAGACTAGCGGGAAGATGGGGTGGTCAAGAGACCCAGTACTTC.

For the CDR3, the DNA is TGTGCCAGCAGCCAAGAATGGGGCCAATTTCCCTACGAGCAGTACTTC. It encodes CASSQEWGQFPYEQYF. V gene TRBV3-1 (or the pseudogene TRBV3-2) combines with J gene TRBJ2-7, with D possibly matching TRBD1 (5 bases). The CDR3 has 16 amino acids. Germline V gene sequence: CDR1 LGHDT, CDR2 YNNKEL (reference sequence). The V end was cut by 0 bases, the J end by 2 bases, with 14 bases between.

For the CDR3, the DNA is TGTGCCAGTAGCCACACAGGGGGCCGTGGGACCGGGGAGCTGTTTTTT. Protein product: CASSHTGGRGTGELFF. The chain combines TRBV19 with TRBJ2-2, with 9 nucleotides matching TRBD1. Looked up from germline, CDR1 is LNHDA and CDR2 is SQIVND (reference sequence). Germline trimming cut 6 bases from V and 5 bases from J; bases unmatched to any gene: 10. The CDR3 extends over 16 amino acids.

This sequence joins TRBV7-2 and TRBJ2-3; 10 nucleotides match TRBD2. Germline V lookup: CDR1 SGHTA, CDR2 FQGNSA. The CDR3 is 14 residues long. V lost 1 base to trimming and J lost 5 bases; unmatched junction nucleotides: 0. The CDR3 region is CASSLGLAGDTQYF. DNA of the CDR3: TGTGCCAGCAGCTTAGGACTAGCGGGAGATACGCAGTATTTT.

J is TRBJ2-3 and V is TRBV6-5; 8 bases agree with TRBD2. The germline V gene has CDR1 MNHEY and CDR2 SVGAGI. J was trimmed by 3 bases and V by 6 bases; bases with no gene match: 5. The CDR3 sequence is 14 residues long. The CDR3 coding sequence is TGTGCCAGCAGGAAAGCGGGGGTAACAGATACGCAGTATTTT. Translating it yields CASRKAGVTDTQYF.

CDR3 DNA: TGTGCCACCAGTGATCCGGGACTAGCGGGAATAGAGACCCAGTACTTC. This sequence encodes CATSDPGLAGIETQYF. J is TRBJ2-5 and V is TRBV24-1; TRBD2 matches 13 bases. Germline assignment: CDR1 KGHDR and CDR2 SFDVKD. The CDR3 totals 16 residues. J lost 4 bases, V lost 3 bases, and 4 bases had no gene match.

The chain has TRBV29-1 and TRBJ1-1, with 11 bases that match TRBD1. The length of the CDR3 is 17 residues. J gave up 4 bases and V 4 bases, and 14 bases lay outside the gene matches. CDR1 is SQVTM, CDR2 ANQGSEA, per germline. Here the CDR3 DNA reads TGCAGCGTTGGGCCCTCGGGACAGGGGGGTCGGATCACTGAAGCTTTCTTT. Translation: CSVGPSGQGGRITEAFF.

This chain uses TRBV5-1 with TRBJ1-1, with 8 bases that match TRBD1. CDR1 and CDR2 from the germline V gene are SGHRS and YFSETQ. With 4 bases clipped from V and 3 bases from J, the junction kept 2 bases outside the gene matches. This CDR3 is built from 13 residues. The CDR3 nucleotides are TGCGCCAGCAGCCTGGGACAGGACACTGAAGCTTTCTTT. Amino acid sequence: CASSLGQDTEAFF.

This chain connects TRBV7-9 to TRBJ2-1, with TRBD2 as a possible D gene (6 bases). Trimming stripped 5 bases from V and 6 bases from J, with 14 bases between. The CDR3 is made up of 14 amino acids. Per germline, CDR1 SEHNR and CDR2 FQNEAQ (reference sequence). CDR3 sequence: CASSKIERANEQFF. The CDR3 region has the DNA TGTGCCAGCAGCAAAATTGAGCGGGCCAATGAGCAGTTCTTC.

The gene calls are TRBV10-3 and TRBJ2-3, with a tentative D call TRBD2 (6 bases). V was clipped by 6 bases and J by 1 base, with 11 bases between them. The CDR3 sequence is 14 residues long. Germline V gene data show CDR1 as ENHRY and CDR2 as SYGVKD. CDR3 bases: TGTGCCATCAGGGGGCCTAGCGGCACAGATACGCAGTATTTT. It codes for CAIRGPSGTDTQYF.

The sample holds a few counts of this clone. This chain connects TRBV3-1 (or the pseudogene TRBV3-2) to TRBJ2-3, with TRBD2 as a possible D gene (5 bases). V was clipped by 11 bases and J by 1 base, with 16 bases between them. CDR1 is LGHDT, CDR2 YNNKEL, per germline (reference sequence). The CDR3 has 14 residues. The CDR3 bases are TGTGCCCTTCCGGCGGGTGTCGGCACAGATACGCAGTATTTT. It translates to CALPAGVGTDTQYF.

Concerning this clone itself: Other DNA sequences in this sample translate to the same CDR3. The rearrangement joins TRBV2 to TRBJ1-1, with unresolved D. The V gene lost 5 bases and the J gene lost 5 bases, with 9 bases spanning the gap. CDR3 length: 12 amino acids. Germline V lookup: CDR1 SNHLY, CDR2 FYNNEI. Here the CDR3 DNA reads TGTGCCAGCAGTTGGGGAGAAACTGAAGCTTTCTTT. This gives the protein CASSWGETEAFF. Together with reference TRBV2 and TRBJ1-1, the CDR3 gives the full variable domain: EPEVTQTPSHQVTQMGQEVILRCVPISNHLYFYWYRQILGQKVEFLVSFYNNEISEKSEIFDDQFSVERPDGSNFTLKIRSTKLEDSAMYFCASSWGETEAFFGQGTRLTVV.

The genes are TRBV7-2 and TRBJ2-7; TRBD2 agrees at 9 bases. The J segment lost 4 bases and the V segment lost 1 base, leaving 5 bases of the junction unmatched. The CDR3 sequence is 15 residues long. Germline loops: CDR1 SGHTA, CDR2 FQGNSA. The CDR3: CASSLGIAGEYEQYF. DNA of the CDR3: TGTGCCAGCAGCTTAGGCATAGCGGGGGAGTACGAGCAGTACTTC.

The rearrangement uses TRBV6-2 or TRBV6-3 and TRBJ1-1; 7 nucleotides agree with TRBD1. This CDR3 has 15 residues. V was pared by 0 bases and J by 7 bases, with 8 bases of the junction left unmatched. The germline V gene encodes CDR1 MNHEY and CDR2 SVGEGT. CDR3 protein: CASSYSDGTDNEAFF. The CDR3 DNA reads TGTGCCAGCAGTTACTCCGATGGGACAGACAATGAAGCTTTCTTT.

This chain joins TRBV30 and TRBJ2-7, with TRBD1 matching over 8 bases. The CDR3 consists of 15 residues. The ends lost 2 bases at V and 3 bases at J; junction bases unmatched: 9. Looked up from germline, CDR1 is GTSNPN and CDR2 is SVGIG (reference sequence). Here the CDR3 reads CAWSIGTGGFYEQYF. The CDR3 DNA sequence: TGTGCCTGGAGTATTGGAACAGGGGGATTCTACGAGCAGTACTTC.

The chain carries TRBV7-2 and TRBJ2-2, with 15 positions matching TRBD2. CDR1 SGHTA and CDR2 FQGNSA come from the germline V gene. J gave up 0 bases and V 5 bases, and 4 bases lay outside the gene matches. The length of the CDR3 is 18 residues. This CDR3 is CASSLGTSGRSNTGELFF. The CDR3 DNA follows: TGTGCCAGCAGCCTTGGGACTAGCGGGAGGTCGAACACCGGGGAGCTGTTTTTT.

This chain joins TRBV2 and TRBJ2-1, with D possibly being TRBD2 (5 bases). The germline CDR1 and CDR2 sequences are SNHLY and FYNNEI. The CDR3 runs to 13 residues. Trimming left V 7 bases short and J 9 bases short, with 16 bases between. CDR3 coding DNA: TGTGCCAGCAACCCTCTCGGTAGCGCTGAGCAGTTCTTC. This translates into CASNPLGSAEQFF.

This sequence joins TRBV4-1 and TRBJ2-1, with 14 bases matching TRBD2. V lost 2 bases and J lost 4; bases outside the gene matches: 16. CDR3 size: 21 residues. Germline V gene lookup returns CDR1 MGHRA and CDR2 YSYEKL. CDR3 amino acids: CASSQQATGTSGGRRYNEQFF. The CDR3 DNA reads as TGCGCCAGCAGCCAACAAGCCACCGGGACTAGCGGGGGCCGTAGATACAATGAGCAGTTCTTC.

The rearrangement joins TRBV4-1 to TRBJ1-1; 8 positions match TRBD1. The CDR3 consists of 16 residues. Trimming cost V 1 base and J 4 bases; bases outside gene matches: 8. The germline V gene has CDR1 MGHRA and CDR2 YSYEKL. The CDR3 spells CASSQAVTGVGTEAFF. The CDR3 bases are TGCGCCAGCAGCCAAGCAGTGACAGGGGTCGGCACTGAAGCTTTCTTT.